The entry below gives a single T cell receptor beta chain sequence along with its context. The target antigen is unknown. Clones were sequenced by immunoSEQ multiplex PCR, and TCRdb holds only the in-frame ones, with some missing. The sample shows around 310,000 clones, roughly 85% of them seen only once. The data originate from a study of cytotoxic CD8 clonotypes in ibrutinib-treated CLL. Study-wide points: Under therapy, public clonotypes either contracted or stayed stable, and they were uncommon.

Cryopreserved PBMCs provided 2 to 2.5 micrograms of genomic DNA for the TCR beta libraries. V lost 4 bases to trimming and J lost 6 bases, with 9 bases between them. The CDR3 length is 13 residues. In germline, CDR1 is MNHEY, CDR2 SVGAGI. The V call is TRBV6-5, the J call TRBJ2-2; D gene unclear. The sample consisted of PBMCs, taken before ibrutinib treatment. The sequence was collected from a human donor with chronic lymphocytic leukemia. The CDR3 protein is CASSLEMPGELFF. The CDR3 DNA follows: TGTGCCAGCAGTTTGGAAATGCCCGGGGAGCTGTTTTTT.